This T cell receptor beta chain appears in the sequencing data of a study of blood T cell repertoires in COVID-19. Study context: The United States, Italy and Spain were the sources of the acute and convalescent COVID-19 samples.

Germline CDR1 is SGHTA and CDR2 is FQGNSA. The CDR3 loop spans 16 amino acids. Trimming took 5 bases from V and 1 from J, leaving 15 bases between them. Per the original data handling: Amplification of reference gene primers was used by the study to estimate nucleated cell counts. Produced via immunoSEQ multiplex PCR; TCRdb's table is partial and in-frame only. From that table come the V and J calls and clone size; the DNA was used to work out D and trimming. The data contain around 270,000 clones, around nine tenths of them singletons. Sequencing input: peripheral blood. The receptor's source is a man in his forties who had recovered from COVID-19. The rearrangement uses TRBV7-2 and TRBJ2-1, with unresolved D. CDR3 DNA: TGTGCCAGCAGCGCCCCCACAAAAACATCCTACAATGAGCAGTTCTTC. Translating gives CASSAPTKTSYNEQFF.